This paragraph reports one TCR beta chain. The V segment lost 5 bases and the J segment 2 bases; nucleotides outside the gene matches: 11. CDR3 size: 16 residues. Germline V gene data show CDR1 as LNHDA and CDR2 as SQIVND (reference sequence). This sample stems from a study of T cells after yellow fever vaccination. TCRdb ran MiXCR on the 5' RACE reads and lists one entry per CDR3 protein. Of more than 300,000 distinct CDR3 sequences listed, about 10% are singletons. J is TRBJ2-7 and V is TRBV19; 8 bases match TRBD1. The source material was CD4+ T cells sorted from PBMCs, sampled 45 days after the yellow fever booster vaccination. This receptor was identified in a young man who received the YFV17D yellow fever vaccine. This CDR3 is CASSHRTGNRTYEQYF. Written as DNA, the CDR3 is TGTGCCAGTAGTCACCGGACAGGGAACAGGACCTACGAGCAGTACTTC.